This TCR beta chain was sequenced during a study of T cell responses to AZD1222 COVID-19 vaccine. Findings and limits, study-wide: Receipt of two AZD1222 doses was followed by a rise in Spike-specific TCR breadth and depth. Nearly half of spike-specific TCRs reportedly go after variant regions that carry no mutations.

V shed 3 bases and J shed 0 bases, with 6 bases lying between them. There are 13 residues in the CDR3. Germline V lookup: CDR1 DFQATT, CDR2 SNEGSKA (reference sequence). A remark on this clone: Its antigen is unidentified.

The data were produced by immunoSEQ multiplex PCR, yet TCRdb's version contains in-frame clones alone and is incomplete. The sample carries about 130,000 clones, 75% to 90% recorded once. The rearrangement links TRBV20-1 to TRBJ1-3; no reliable D call. The source was peripheral blood, collected on day 0 of AZD1222 vaccination. This clonotype was sampled from an adult in good health. CDR3 loop: CSASEASGNTIYF. As DNA, the CDR3 is TGCAGTGCTAGTGAGGCCTCTGGAAACACCATATATTTT.